The following is a TCR beta chain sequence with its context. Germline CDR1 is SGHRS and CDR2 is YFSETQ. With 6 bases removed from V and 2 bases from J, the gap between germline ends came to 14 bases. The length of the CDR3 is 14 residues. Sequenced by immunoSEQ multiplex PCR; TCRdb stores in-frame clones only, minus some. The sample records 200,000 to 250,000 clones, about 81% being singletons. The sample is drawn from a study of blood T cell repertoires in COVID-19. Overall study: The United States, Italy and Spain were the sources of the acute and convalescent COVID-19 samples.

The chain recombines TRBV5-1 with TRBJ1-2; possibly TRBD1 for D (5 bases). The TCR was taken from a man in his forties who had recovered from COVID-19. The material sequenced was PBMCs or T cells enriched from blood (not recorded which). In DNA form, the CDR3 reads TGCGCCAGCACCCTGGAGTCAGGGAACTATGGCTACACCTTC. Residues: CASTLESGNYGYTF.